This T cell receptor beta chain was recorded in a study of cytomegalovirus exposure and HLA in healthy donors. Study at large: The Caucasian-associated ancestry cluster contained around four fifths of the 300 to 450 genotyped donors.

Findings and caveats of the study: 150 or so TCR beta chains were listed as cytomegalovirus-associated. Near-uniform donor sequencing depth was presumed by presence/absence analyses.

In the case of this clone: What it binds is not known. Its ends do not fully match the called genes, so a read error is possible.

Germline lookup yields CDR1 SSHAT and CDR2 FNYEAQ (reference sequence). This CDR3 region has 13 residues. With 60 Vbeta and 13 Jbeta primers, the PCR was carried out. TCRdb's copy holds only in-frame clones and misses some; the assay was immunoSEQ multiplex PCR. The sample has roughly 140,000 clones, 80% seen once; the top ten hold over 2%. V gene TRBV7-7 combines with J gene TRBJ2-5, with 7 bases matching TRBD2. The clonotype comes from a man under 40 in good health and CMV-seronegative. The material sequenced was PBMCs. CDR3 in amino acids: CASSRTRQETQYF. The CDR3 DNA sequence: TGTGCTAGCAGCCGGACTAGACAAGAGACCCAGTACTTC. Combining the CDR3 with reference TRBV7-7 and TRBJ2-5 gives the whole variable domain GAGVSQSPRYKVTKRGQDVTLRCDPISSHATLYWYQQALGQGPEFLTYFNYEAQPDKSGLPSDRFSAERPEGSISTLTIQRTEQRDSAMYRCASSRTRQETQYFGPGTRLLVL.